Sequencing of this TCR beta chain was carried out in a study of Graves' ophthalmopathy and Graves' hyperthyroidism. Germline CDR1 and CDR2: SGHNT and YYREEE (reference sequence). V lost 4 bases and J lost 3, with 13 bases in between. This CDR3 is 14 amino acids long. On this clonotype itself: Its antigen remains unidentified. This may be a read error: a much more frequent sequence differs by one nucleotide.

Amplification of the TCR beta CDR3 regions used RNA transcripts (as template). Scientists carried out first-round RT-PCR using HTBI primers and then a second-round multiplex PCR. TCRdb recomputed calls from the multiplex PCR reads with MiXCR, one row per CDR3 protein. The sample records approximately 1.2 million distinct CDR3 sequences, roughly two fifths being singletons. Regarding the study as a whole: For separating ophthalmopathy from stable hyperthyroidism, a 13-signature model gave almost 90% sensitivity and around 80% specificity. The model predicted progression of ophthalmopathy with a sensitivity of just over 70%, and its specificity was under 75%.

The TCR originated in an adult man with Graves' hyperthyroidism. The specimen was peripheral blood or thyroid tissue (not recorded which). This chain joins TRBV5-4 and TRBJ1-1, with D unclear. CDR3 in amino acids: CASSPLDRYTEAFF. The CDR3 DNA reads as TGTGCCAGCAGCCCACTAGACCGGTACACTGAAGCTTTCTTT.